The subject of this entry is one T cell receptor (beta chain). This clone was seen just once. Its antigen has not been determined. No much larger clonotype is one base removed from it; base qualities were not supplied. The CDR3 runs 14 residues from the cysteine to the phenylalanine. The retained sequence is limited to the CDR3, 42 bases, with the frame set at the first base. For CDR1 and CDR2, the germline V gene lists WSHSY and SAAADI. V and J are trimmed by 5 bases and 7 bases, and the gene matches miss 7 bases of the junction. The CDR3 regions of human TCRbeta chains were subjected to immunosequencing. On the authors' methods: Repertoire TCRs were checked for matches against a reference library of SARS-CoV-2-specific TCRs that had been generated using the MIRA antigen-specificity platform. Breadth meant the fraction of unique TCRs that were SARS-CoV-2-associated, whereas depth meant the fraction of total T cells that were SARS-CoV-2-associated. Each spike-specific TCR was assigned to its reactive spike region and to a CD4 or CD8 class using the MIRA data. Log10-transformed breadth and depth values were compared by one-way ANOVA with Sidak's multiple comparisons tests. TCRdb took this table from immuneACCESS and kept in-frame rearrangements with V and J called. Such tables lack part of the clones; where checked against another copy, unresolved V genes explain under half of the gap, and the rest is unexplained. That table furnishes V, J and clone size, whereas the DNA furnished D and trimming. This sample lists over 150,000 clones; just over 85% were detected once. More than 9% of the sample comes from the top ten.

The label giving this sample's time point can be read as: about 28 days (+/-7) after the second vaccine dose. Because spike-specific TCR depth and breadth did not differ between the two schedules, AZD1222 recipients who got a second dose at roughly 4 weeks were pooled with those who got a second dose at roughly 12 weeks. Vaccinee samples were obtained from the UK trials COV001 and COV002, which included a single-blind randomized controlled phase 2/3 trial of AZD1222 (ChAdOx1 nCoV-19) in healthy adults. For TCRbeta chain sequencing, PBMC samples from trial participants were taken at day 0 and at day 28 after the second dose. The sample comes from a study of T cell responses to AZD1222 COVID-19 vaccine (dated by TCRdb to the early 2020s). With respect to the entire study: TCR sequencing covered roughly 230 trial participants: 200 to 210 given two doses of AZD1222 and approximately 26 given two doses of MenACWY control vaccine. Trial participants were enrolled into age subgroups of 18-55, 56-69 and 70-plus years, which contained roughly 140, 27 and 60 TCR-sequenced participants, respectively. General conclusions and limits of the study: Most participants were white British and females outnumbered males, and the authors suggested that clonal diversity may have been underestimated. Only 5 to 7 AZD1222 recipients were SARS-CoV-2 seropositive at baseline, limiting conclusions about previously exposed vaccinees. The 56-69-year group was small, and its depth increase did not reach significance, likely because of low power. Reportedly, close to half of the unique spike-specific TCRs recognized epitopes lying outside the regions that are mutated in the B.1.351 and B.1.1.7 variants. CD4 TCRs associated with the vaccine covered the entire spike protein, and the dominant responses were in regions 160-218 and 743-854. After two AZD1222 doses, both the breadth and the depth of spike-specific TCRs were significantly higher than at day 0 and than in MenACWY recipients. No day 14 peak-response samples were available, so repertoires were characterized only after the peak T cell response.

This TCR derives from an adult who received the AZD1222 COVID-19 vaccine. Here the sequenced sample was peripheral blood, taken 28 days after the second AZD1222 dose. The chain links TRBV10-2 with TRBJ1-1; TRBD1 fits 10 bases in the junction. The nucleotide sequence is given as TGCGCCAGCAGTATTGACAGGGGGCCGGGTGAAGCTTTCTTT. Translation gives CASSIDRGPGEAFF.